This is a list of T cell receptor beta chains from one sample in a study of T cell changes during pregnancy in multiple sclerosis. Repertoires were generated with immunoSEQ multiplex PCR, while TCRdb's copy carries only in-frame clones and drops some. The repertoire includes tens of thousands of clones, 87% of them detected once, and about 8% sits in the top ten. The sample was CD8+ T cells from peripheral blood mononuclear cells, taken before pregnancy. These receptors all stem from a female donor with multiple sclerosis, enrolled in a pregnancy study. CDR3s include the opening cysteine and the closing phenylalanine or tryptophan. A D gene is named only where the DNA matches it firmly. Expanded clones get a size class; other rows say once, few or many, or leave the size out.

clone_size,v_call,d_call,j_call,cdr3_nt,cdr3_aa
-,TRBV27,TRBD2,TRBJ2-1,TGTGCCAGCAGTTCCCTAGCGGGACCCTACAATGAGCAGTTCTTC,CASSSLAGPYNEQFF
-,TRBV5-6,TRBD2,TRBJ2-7,TGTGCCAGCAGCTGGGGGGGAAGCGTCGAGCAGTACTTC,CASSWGGSVEQYF
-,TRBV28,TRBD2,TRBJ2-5,TGTGCCAGCAGTCGGCCCTCTTGGACTAGCGGGAGTGAGACCCAGTACTTC,CASSRPSWTSGSETQYF
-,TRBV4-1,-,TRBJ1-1,TGCGCCAGCAGCCAAGATCTTTATTTGGTTACAGGGCGAACTGAAGCTTTCTTT,CASSQDLYLVTGRTEAFF
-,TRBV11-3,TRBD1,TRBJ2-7,TGTGCCAGCAGCCCAGGATCAGGACAGGCTTACGAGCAGTACTTC,CASSPGSGQAYEQYF
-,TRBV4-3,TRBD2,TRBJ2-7,TGCGCCAGCAGCCAAGATGCGCGGGGGGGGAATTACGAGCAGTACTTC,CASSQDARGGNYEQYF
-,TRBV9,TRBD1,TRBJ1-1,TGTGCCAGCAGCCCGAAATCCCTGGGACAGGGGTCTGAAGCTTTCTTT,CASSPKSLGQGSEAFF
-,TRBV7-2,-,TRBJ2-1,TGTGCCAGCAGCGCTACTATCGTGACGGGTACTGAGCAGTTCTTC,CASSATIVTGTEQFF
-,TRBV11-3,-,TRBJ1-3,TGTGCCAGCAGCTTGGGTGGAGACCTCACACCTGGAAACACCATATATTTT,CASSLGGDLTPGNTIYF
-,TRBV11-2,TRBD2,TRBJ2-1,TGTGCCAGCAGCTTAGCGGCGGGGGGGGGATACAATGAGCAGTTCTTC,CASSLAAGGGYNEQFF
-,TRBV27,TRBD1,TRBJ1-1,TGTGCCAGCAGTCTAATACAGGGGGCGGGGGCGGTCACTGAAGCTTTCTTT,CASSLIQGAGAVTEAFF
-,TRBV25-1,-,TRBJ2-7,TGTGCCAGCAGTGGGGCAGGGGAAGGCTACGAGCAGTACTTC,CASSGAGEGYEQYF
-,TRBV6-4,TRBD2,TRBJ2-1,TGTGCCAGCAGTGGACTAGCGGGAGGCGGGAGTGAGCAGTTCTTC,CASSGLAGGGSEQFF
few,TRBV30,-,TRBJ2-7,TGTGCCTGGAGTGTAATGGCGGGAGAGCAGTACTTC,CAWSVMAGEQYF
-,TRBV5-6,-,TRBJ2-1,TGTGCCAGCAGCTCCCAATATTACAGGGTGAGCTCCTACAATGAGCAGTTCTTC,CASSSQYYRVSSYNEQFF
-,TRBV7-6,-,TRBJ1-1,TGTGCCAGCAGCTTGATGAGGGAGGGGGGCACTGAAGCTTTCTTT,CASSLMREGGTEAFF
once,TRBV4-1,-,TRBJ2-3,TGCGCCAGCAGCCAAGATTCTCGGGGGGATACGCAGTATTTT,CASSQDSRGDTQYF
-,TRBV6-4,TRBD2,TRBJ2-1,TGTGCCAGCAGTGACGGGACTAGCGCACGGGAGCAGTTCTTC,CASSDGTSAREQFF
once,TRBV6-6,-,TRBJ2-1,TGTGCCAGCATAAGGGGTGACAATGAGCAGTTCTTC,CASIRGDNEQFF
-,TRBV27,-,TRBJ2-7,TGTGCCAGCAGTTTCTTGGGGGCAGCCTACGAGCAGTACTTC,CASSFLGAAYEQYF
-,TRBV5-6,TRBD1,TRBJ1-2,TGTGCCAGCAGCTTGTACCGGGACAGGGGATCCTGGTATGGCTACACCTTC,CASSLYRDRGSWYGYTF
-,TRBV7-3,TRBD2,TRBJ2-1,TGTGCCAGCAGCCTGCAACTAGCGGGAGGGCCGGGGGCCTACAATGAGCAGTTCTTC,CASSLQLAGGPGAYNEQFF
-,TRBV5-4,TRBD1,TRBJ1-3,TGTGCCAGCAGCATTGACAGGGGCATTGGAAACACCATATATTTT,CASSIDRGIGNTIYF
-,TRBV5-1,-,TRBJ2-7,TGCGCCAGCATCCAACAGGGCCTCGAGCAGTACTTC,CASIQQGLEQYF
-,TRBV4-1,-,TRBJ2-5,TGCGCCGGCAGCCAATGGACTGAAGGGTTAGAGACCCAGTACTTC,CAGSQWTEGLETQYF
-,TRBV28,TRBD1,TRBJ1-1,TGTGCCAGCAAGGGACAGGGGTCGGTGAACACTGAAGCTTTCTTT,CASKGQGSVNTEAFF
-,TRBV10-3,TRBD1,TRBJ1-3,TGTGCCATCAGCCCGGGACAGGGGGATTACACCATATATTTT,CAISPGQGDYTIYF
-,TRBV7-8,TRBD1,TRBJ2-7,TGTGCCAGCAGCTTACCCCGGACAGGGGGCCACTACTACGAGCAGTACTTC,CASSLPRTGGHYYEQYF
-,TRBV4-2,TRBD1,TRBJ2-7,TGTGCCAGCAGCCAAGTGATCGGGACAGGGGGCTACGAGCAGTACTTC,CASSQVIGTGGYEQYF
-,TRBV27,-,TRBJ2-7,TGTGCCAGCAGTTCGTCGACAGATACCTACGAGCAGTACTTC,CASSSSTDTYEQYF
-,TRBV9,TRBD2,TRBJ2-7,TGTGCCAGCAGCCAAAGCGGGGTCTCCTACGAGCAGTACTTC,CASSQSGVSYEQYF
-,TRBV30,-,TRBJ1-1,TGTGCCTGGAGTGTGGGAGGGAACACTGAAGCTTTCTTT,CAWSVGGNTEAFF
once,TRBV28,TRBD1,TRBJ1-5,TGTGCCAGCGGCATACTAGACAGGGGACCTCAGCCCCAGCATTTT,CASGILDRGPQPQHF
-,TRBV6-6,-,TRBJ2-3,TGTGCCAGCAGTTACTCACAGGGTAGCACAGATACGCAGTATTTT,CASSYSQGSTDTQYF
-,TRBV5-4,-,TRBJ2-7,TGTGCCAGCAGCTTAGAGCTTACCTACGAGCAGTACTTC,CASSLELTYEQYF
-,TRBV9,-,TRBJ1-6,TGTGCCAGCAGCGTAGAGGACTCCGGAGGGACACCCCTCCACTTT,CASSVEDSGGTPLHF
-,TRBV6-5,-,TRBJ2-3,TGTGCCAGCAGTGGCGGAGAAACCACAGATACGCAGTATTTT,CASSGGETTDTQYF
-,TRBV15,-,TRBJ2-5,TGTGCCACCAGCAGAGAGGGGGCGGGAGTCGCAGAGACCCAGTACTTC,CATSREGAGVAETQYF
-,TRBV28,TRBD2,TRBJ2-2,TGTGCCAGCAGTCGAGAGACTAGCGGGAGTTTCGGGGAGCTGTTTTTT,CASSRETSGSFGELFF
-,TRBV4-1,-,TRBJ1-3,TGCGCCAGCAGCCTCTCTAGTGAGGGCAAGGGAAACACCATATATTTT,CASSLSSEGKGNTIYF
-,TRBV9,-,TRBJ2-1,TGTGCCAGCAGCGCCCTAGGGGCGTGGGATGAGCAGTTCTTC,CASSALGAWDEQFF